This T cell receptor beta chain was obtained from a study of radiation and T cells in renal cell carcinoma. Sequencing was performed with immunoSEQ multiplex PCR; in TCRdb, only in-frame clones are kept and a portion is missing. The repertoire has approximately 150,000 clones, roughly 90% of them found once; the top ten carry under 20%. V trimming: 5 bases; J trimming: 3 bases; junction bases outside the gene matches: 9. CDR3 size: 15 residues. CDR1 SGHTA and CDR2 FQGNSA come from the germline V gene. Time point noted: blood 4 weeks post-SBRT, at nephrectomy. The treatment is: 15 Gy SBRT to primary tumor, nephrectomy 4 weeks later.

This clonotype originated in a woman aged 50 to 65 with renal cell carcinoma. The chain employs TRBV7-2 and TRBJ2-5; 7 bases agree with TRBD1. Sequenced material: blood, taken from a patient whose treatment included radiotherapy and nephrectomy. The DNA for the CDR3 is TGTGCCAGCAGCCGCGCCGGGACAGCTAAAGAGACCCAGTACTTC. Translating gives CASSRAGTAKETQYF.